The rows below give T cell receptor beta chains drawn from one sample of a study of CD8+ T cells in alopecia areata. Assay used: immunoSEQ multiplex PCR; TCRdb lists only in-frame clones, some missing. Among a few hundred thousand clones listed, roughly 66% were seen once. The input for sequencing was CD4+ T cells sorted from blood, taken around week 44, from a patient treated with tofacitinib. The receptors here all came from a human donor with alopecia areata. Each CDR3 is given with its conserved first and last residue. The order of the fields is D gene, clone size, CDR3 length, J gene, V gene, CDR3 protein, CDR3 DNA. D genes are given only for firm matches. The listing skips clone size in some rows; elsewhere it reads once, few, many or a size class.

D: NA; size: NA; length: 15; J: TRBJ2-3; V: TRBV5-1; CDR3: CASRTVGESTDTQYF; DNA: TGCGCCAGCAGGACTGTAGGCGAAAGCACAGATACGCAGTATTTT
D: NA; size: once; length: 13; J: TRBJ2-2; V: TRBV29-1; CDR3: CSVRVGGTGELFF; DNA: TGCAGCGTTCGAGTAGGGGGGACCGGGGAGCTGTTTTTT
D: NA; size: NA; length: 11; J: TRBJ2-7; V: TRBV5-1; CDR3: CASKDDYEQYF; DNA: TGCGCCAGCAAGGACGACTACGAGCAGTACTTC
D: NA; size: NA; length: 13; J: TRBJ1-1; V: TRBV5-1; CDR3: CASSFVGNTEAFF; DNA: TGCGCCAGCAGTTTTGTTGGGAACACTGAAGCTTTCTTT
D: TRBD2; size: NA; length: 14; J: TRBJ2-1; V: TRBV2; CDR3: CASNGLAGRGEQFF; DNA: TGTGCCAGCAACGGACTAGCGGGGAGGGGAGAGCAGTTCTTC
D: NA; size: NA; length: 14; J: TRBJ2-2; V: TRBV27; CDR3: CASSPGLYTGELFF; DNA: TGTGCCAGCAGTCCGGGACTGTACACCGGGGAGCTGTTTTTT
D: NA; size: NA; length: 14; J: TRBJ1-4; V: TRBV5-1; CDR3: CASSLDPSDGKLFF; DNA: TGCGCCAGCAGCTTGGACCCCTCGGATGGAAAACTGTTTTTT
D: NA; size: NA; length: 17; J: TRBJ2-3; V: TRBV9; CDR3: CASSVVPLGGATDTQYF; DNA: TGTGCCAGCAGCGTAGTACCCCTAGGAGGGGCCACAGATACGCAGTATTTT
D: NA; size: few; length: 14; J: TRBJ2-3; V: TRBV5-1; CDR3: CASGEERHTDTQYF; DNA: TGCGCCAGCGGGGAGGAGCGACACACAGATACGCAGTATTTT
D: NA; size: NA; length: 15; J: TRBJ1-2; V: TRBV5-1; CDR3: CASSQSQGSGLGYTF; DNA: TGCGCCAGCAGCCAATCCCAGGGGAGTGGACTTGGCTACACCTTC
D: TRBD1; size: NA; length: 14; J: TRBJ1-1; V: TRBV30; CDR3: CAWSITGVNTEAFF; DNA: TGTGCCTGGAGTATCACAGGGGTGAACACTGAAGCTTTCTTT
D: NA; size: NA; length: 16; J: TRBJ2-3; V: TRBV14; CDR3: CASTLSGNGHTDTQYF; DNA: TGTGCCAGCACACTATCGGGGAACGGCCACACAGATACGCAGTATTTT
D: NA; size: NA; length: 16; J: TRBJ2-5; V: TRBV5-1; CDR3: CASSWGLRVTQETQYF; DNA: TGCGCCAGCAGCTGGGGGCTCAGGGTGACCCAAGAGACCCAGTACTTC
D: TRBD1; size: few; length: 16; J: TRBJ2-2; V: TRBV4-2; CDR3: CASSQEVGQGAGELFF; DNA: TGTGCCAGCAGCCAAGAAGTAGGACAGGGGGCCGGGGAGCTGTTTTTT
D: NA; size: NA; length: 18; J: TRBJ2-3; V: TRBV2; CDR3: CASKRPQPGVQSTDTQYF; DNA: TGTGCCAGCAAGCGCCCGCAACCAGGGGTACAAAGCACAGATACGCAGTATTTT
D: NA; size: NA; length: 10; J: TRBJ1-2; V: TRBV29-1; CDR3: CSVGPGGYTF; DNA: TGCAGCGTTGGGCCAGGAGGCTACACCTTC
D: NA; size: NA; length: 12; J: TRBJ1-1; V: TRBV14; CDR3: CASRDWNTEAFF; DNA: TGTGCCAGCAGGGATTGGAACACTGAAGCTTTCTTT
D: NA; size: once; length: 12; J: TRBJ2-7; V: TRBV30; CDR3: CAWSPGSYEQYF; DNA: TGTGCCTGGAGTCCAGGCTCCTACGAGCAGTACTTC
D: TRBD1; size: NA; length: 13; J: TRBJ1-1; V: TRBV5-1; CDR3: CASSWDRGTEAFF; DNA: TGCGCCAGCAGCTGGGACAGGGGTACTGAAGCTTTCTTT
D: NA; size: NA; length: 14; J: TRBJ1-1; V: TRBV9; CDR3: CASSTGQPNTEAFF; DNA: TGTGCCAGCAGCACAGGACAGCCAAACACTGAAGCTTTCTTT
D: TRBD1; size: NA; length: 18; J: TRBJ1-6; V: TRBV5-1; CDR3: CASSEGTGDLSYNSPLHF; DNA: TGCGCCAGCAGCGAAGGGACAGGGGATCTGTCCTATAATTCACCCCTCCACTTT
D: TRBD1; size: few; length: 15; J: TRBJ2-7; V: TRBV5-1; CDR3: CASSSGQGSSYEQYF; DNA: TGCGCCAGCAGCTCAGGACAGGGGAGCTCCTACGAGCAGTACTTC
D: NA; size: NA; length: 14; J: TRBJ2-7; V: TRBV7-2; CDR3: CASGPRGAGYEQYF; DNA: TGTGCCAGCGGGCCCAGGGGTGCGGGCTACGAGCAGTACTTC
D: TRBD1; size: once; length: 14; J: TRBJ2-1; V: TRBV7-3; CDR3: CASSPTGSGNEQFF; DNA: TGTGCCAGCAGCCCGACAGGGTCTGGCAATGAGCAGTTCTTC
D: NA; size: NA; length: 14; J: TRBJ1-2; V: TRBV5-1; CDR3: CASSPTTGNYGYTF; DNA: TGCGCCAGCAGCCCGACTACAGGGAATTATGGCTACACCTTC
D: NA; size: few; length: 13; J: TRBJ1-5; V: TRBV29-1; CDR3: CSVRGTSNQPQHF; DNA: TGCAGCGTCAGGGGTACAAGCAATCAGCCCCAGCATTTT
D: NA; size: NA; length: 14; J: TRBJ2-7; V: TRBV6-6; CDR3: CASRNKGEFYEQYF; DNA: TGTGCCAGCAGAAATAAGGGGGAATTCTACGAGCAGTACTTC
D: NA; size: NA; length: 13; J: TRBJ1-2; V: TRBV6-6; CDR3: CASSYSMVGGYTF; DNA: TGTGCCAGCAGTTACTCGATGGTGGGTGGCTACACCTTC
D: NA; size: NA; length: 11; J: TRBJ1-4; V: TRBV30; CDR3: CAYAHNEKLFF; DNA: TGTGCCTATGCCCACAATGAAAAACTGTTTTTT
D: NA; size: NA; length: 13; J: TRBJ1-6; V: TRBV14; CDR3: CASSQKGNSPLHF; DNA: TGTGCCAGCAGCCAAAAAGGGAATTCACCCCTCCACTTT
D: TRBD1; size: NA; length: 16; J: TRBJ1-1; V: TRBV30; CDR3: CAWSFVRRGPDTEAFF; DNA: TGTGCCTGGAGTTTCGTTCGGAGGGGGCCCGACACTGAAGCTTTCTTT
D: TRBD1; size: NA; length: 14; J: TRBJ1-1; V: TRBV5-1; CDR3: CASSFGGQGSEAFF; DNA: TGCGCCAGCAGCTTCGGTGGACAGGGGAGTGAAGCTTTCTTT
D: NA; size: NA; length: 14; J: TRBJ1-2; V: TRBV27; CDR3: CASSNLQGFDGYTF; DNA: TGTGCCAGCAGTAATCTACAGGGTTTCGATGGCTACACCTTC
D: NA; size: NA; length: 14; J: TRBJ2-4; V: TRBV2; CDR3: CASSEEVAKNIQYF; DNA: TGTGCCAGCAGTGAAGAGGTAGCCAAAAACATTCAGTACTTC
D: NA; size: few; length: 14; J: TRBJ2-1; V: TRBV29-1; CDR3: CSAWAGSSYNEQFF; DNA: TGCAGCGCCTGGGCGGGGAGCTCCTACAATGAGCAGTTCTTC
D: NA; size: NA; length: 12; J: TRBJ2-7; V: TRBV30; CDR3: CAWSRQSNEQYF; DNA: TGTGCCTGGAGTCGGCAGTCCAACGAGCAGTACTTC
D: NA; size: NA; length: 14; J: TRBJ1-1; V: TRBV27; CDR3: CASSKGVVNTEAFF; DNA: TGTGCCAGCAGCAAGGGGGTGGTGAACACTGAAGCTTTCTTT
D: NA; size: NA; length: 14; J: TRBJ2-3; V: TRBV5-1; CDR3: CASSLAGGTDTQYF; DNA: TGCGCCAGCAGCTTGGCCGGCGGCACAGATACGCAGTATTTT
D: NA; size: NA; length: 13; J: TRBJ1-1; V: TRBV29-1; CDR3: CSVVRDMNTEAFF; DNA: TGCAGCGTTGTTCGGGATATGAACACTGAAGCTTTCTTT
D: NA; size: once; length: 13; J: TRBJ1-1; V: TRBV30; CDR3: CAWSVRGAGEAFF; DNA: TGTGCCTGGAGTGTTCGGGGGGCCGGTGAAGCTTTCTTT
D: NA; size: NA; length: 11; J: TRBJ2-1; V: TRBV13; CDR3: CASGRRFEQFF; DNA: TGTGCCAGCGGCCGTCGTTTTGAGCAGTTCTTC
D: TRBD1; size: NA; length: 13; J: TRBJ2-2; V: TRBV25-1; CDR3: CASRDRVGGELFF; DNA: TGTGCCAGCAGGGACAGGGTTGGCGGGGAGCTGTTTTTT
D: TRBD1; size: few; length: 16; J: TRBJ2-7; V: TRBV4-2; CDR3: CASSQDRGQGGYEQYF; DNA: TGTGCCAGCAGCCAAGATAGGGGGCAAGGGGGCTACGAGCAGTACTTC
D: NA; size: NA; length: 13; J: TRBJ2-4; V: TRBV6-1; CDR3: CASSVDYKNIQYF; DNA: TGTGCCAGCAGTGTGGACTACAAAAACATTCAGTACTTC
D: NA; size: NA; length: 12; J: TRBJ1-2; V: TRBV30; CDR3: CAWTGQFYGYTF; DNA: TGTGCCTGGACCGGACAGTTTTATGGCTACACCTTC
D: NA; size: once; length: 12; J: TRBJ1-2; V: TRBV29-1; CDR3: CSVGTPAYGYTF; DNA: TGCAGCGTTGGGACACCAGCTTATGGCTACACCTTC
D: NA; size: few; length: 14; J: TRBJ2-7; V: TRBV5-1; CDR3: CASSLGGKGYEQYF; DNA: TGCGCCAGCAGCTTGGGCGGGAAAGGCTACGAGCAGTACTTC
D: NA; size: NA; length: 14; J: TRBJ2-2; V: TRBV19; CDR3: CASKNAANTGELFF; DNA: TGTGCCAGTAAGAACGCTGCGAACACCGGGGAGCTGTTTTTT
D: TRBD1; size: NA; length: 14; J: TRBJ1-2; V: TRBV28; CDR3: CASRLPTGNYGYTF; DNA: TGTGCCAGCAGATTACCGACAGGGAACTATGGCTACACCTTC
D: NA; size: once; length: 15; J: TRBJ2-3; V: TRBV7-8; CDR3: CASSPRVSSGDTQYF; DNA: TGTGCCAGCAGCCCCCGTGTCTCCAGTGGAGATACGCAGTATTTT
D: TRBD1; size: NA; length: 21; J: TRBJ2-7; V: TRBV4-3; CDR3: CASSQDLMSGTGGEASYEQYF; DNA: TGCGCCAGCAGCCAAGATCTGATGAGCGGGACAGGGGGCGAGGCGTCCTACGAGCAGTACTTC